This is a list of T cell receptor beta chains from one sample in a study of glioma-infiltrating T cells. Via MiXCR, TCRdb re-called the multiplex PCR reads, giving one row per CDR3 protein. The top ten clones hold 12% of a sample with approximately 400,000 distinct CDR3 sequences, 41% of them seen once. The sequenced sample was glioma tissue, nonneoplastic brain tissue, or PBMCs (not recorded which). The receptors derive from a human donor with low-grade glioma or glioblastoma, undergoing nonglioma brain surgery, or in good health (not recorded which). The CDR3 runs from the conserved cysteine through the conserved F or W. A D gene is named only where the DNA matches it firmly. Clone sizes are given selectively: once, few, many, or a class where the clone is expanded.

CDR3 DNA: TGTGCCAGCAGCCCAGAACTAGCGGGAGGGGGTGAGCAGTACTTC; CDR3 protein: CASSPELAGGGEQYF; J gene: TRBJ2-7; D gene: TRBD2; clone size: -; V gene: TRBV11-1
CDR3 DNA: TGTGCCAGCAGTTTATCCCAAGAGGCCCAGTACTTC; CDR3 protein: CASSLSQEAQYF; J gene: TRBJ2-5; D gene: -; clone size: -; V gene: TRBV28
CDR3 DNA: TGTGCCAGCACCCTGAAGAGGACAGGCCATTGGCCCCAGCATTTT; CDR3 protein: CASTLKRTGHWPQHF; J gene: TRBJ1-5; D gene: TRBD1; clone size: many; V gene: TRBV28
CDR3 DNA: TGCAGTGCTACCTGGACAGGGTCTAATGAAAAACTGTTTTTT; CDR3 protein: CSATWTGSNEKLFF; J gene: TRBJ1-4; D gene: TRBD1; clone size: -; V gene: TRBV20-1
CDR3 DNA: TGTGCCAGCAGCCGAGGACAGGGCCGGGAGGGCTACACCTTC; CDR3 protein: CASSRGQGREGYTF; J gene: TRBJ1-2; D gene: TRBD1; clone size: few; V gene: TRBV7-2
CDR3 DNA: TGTGCCAGCAGTTCACACCTCCCCCAGGACGGAAACACCATATATTTT; CDR3 protein: CASSSHLPQDGNTIYF; J gene: TRBJ1-3; D gene: -; clone size: -; V gene: TRBV6-9
CDR3 DNA: TGCAGTGCTCGGGACGGGAGCTCCTACGAGCAGTACTTC; CDR3 protein: CSARDGSSYEQYF; J gene: TRBJ2-7; D gene: -; clone size: -; V gene: TRBV20-1
CDR3 DNA: TGTGCCAGCAGTGATCAGGGGAAAGACTACGAGCAGTACTTC; CDR3 protein: CASSDQGKDYEQYF; J gene: TRBJ2-7; D gene: -; clone size: many; V gene: TRBV6-1
CDR3 DNA: TGTGCCAGCAGCTTACGTACGGGAGGGGACTACGAGCAGTACTTC; CDR3 protein: CASSLRTGGDYEQYF; J gene: TRBJ2-7; D gene: TRBD2; clone size: -; V gene: TRBV11-2
CDR3 DNA: TGCAGTGCCAATTTAGGACAGGGGACCCAAGAGACCCAGTACTTC; CDR3 protein: CSANLGQGTQETQYF; J gene: TRBJ2-5; D gene: TRBD1; clone size: once; V gene: TRBV20-1
CDR3 DNA: TGTGCCAGCAGCTTAGTAGCGGGATCTCTCAATGAGCAGTTCTTC; CDR3 protein: CASSLVAGSLNEQFF; J gene: TRBJ2-1; D gene: TRBD2; clone size: few; V gene: TRBV7-2
CDR3 DNA: TGTGCCAGCATCTCGGGGGGTCGGGCTCCCTACGAGCAGTACTTC; CDR3 protein: CASISGGRAPYEQYF; J gene: TRBJ2-7; D gene: TRBD2; clone size: -; V gene: TRBV28
CDR3 DNA: TGTGCCAGCAGTTACCAAGGTGCCTACTATGGCTACACCTTC; CDR3 protein: CASSYQGAYYGYTF; J gene: TRBJ1-2; D gene: -; clone size: many; V gene: TRBV6-5
CDR3 DNA: TGCGCCAGCAGTGCTTGGGGGTCCGGCACTGAAGCTTTCTTT; CDR3 protein: CASSAWGSGTEAFF; J gene: TRBJ1-1; D gene: -; clone size: once; V gene: TRBV10-2
CDR3 DNA: TGCAGTGCTAGAGATTGGGCTAGCGCAGATACGCAGTATTTT; CDR3 protein: CSARDWASADTQYF; J gene: TRBJ2-3; D gene: -; clone size: few; V gene: TRBV20-1
CDR3 DNA: TGTGCCAGTAGTATTTCAGGTCCCGTGGAAGATACGCAGTACTTT; CDR3 protein: CASSISGPVEDTQYF; J gene: TRBJ2-3; D gene: -; clone size: -; V gene: TRBV19
CDR3 DNA: TGCAGTGCTAGAGACGGCTGGGGGCGAGGTGAGCAGTTCTTC; CDR3 protein: CSARDGWGRGEQFF; J gene: TRBJ2-1; D gene: -; clone size: -; V gene: TRBV20-1
CDR3 DNA: TGCGCCAGCAGCCAAGGGCGGGAGGGCCGTCAAGAGCAGTACTTC; CDR3 protein: CASSQGREGRQEQYF; J gene: TRBJ2-7; D gene: TRBD2; clone size: -; V gene: TRBV4-1
CDR3 DNA: TGTGCCAGCACTCGGGACAGGGAGAGGGAGACCCAGTACTTC; CDR3 protein: CASTRDRERETQYF; J gene: TRBJ2-5; D gene: TRBD1; clone size: -; V gene: TRBV12-3/TRBV12-4
CDR3 DNA: TGTGCCAGCAGTCAAGGGGGCCTGGGTGGCTACACCTTC; CDR3 protein: CASSQGGLGGYTF; J gene: TRBJ1-2; D gene: TRBD1; clone size: few; V gene: TRBV28
CDR3 DNA: TGTGCCAGCAGTTACTCGATTGAGGGACAGGGAAACATGAACACTGAAGCTTTCTTT; CDR3 protein: CASSYSIEGQGNMNTEAFF; J gene: TRBJ1-1; D gene: TRBD1; clone size: many; V gene: TRBV6-2/TRBV6-3
CDR3 DNA: TGTGCCACCTTTTCGCGGTCCCCAGATACGCAGTATTTT; CDR3 protein: CATFSRSPDTQYF; J gene: TRBJ2-3; D gene: -; clone size: -; V gene: TRBV12-3/TRBV12-4
CDR3 DNA: TGTGCCAGCGGCGTTACAGGGGGCACTAAGGCTTTCTTT; CDR3 protein: CASGVTGGTKAFF; J gene: TRBJ1-1; D gene: TRBD1; clone size: -; V gene: TRBV25-1
CDR3 DNA: TGTGCCAGCAGCTTTCTCGGGCCCTCCTCCTACGAGCAGTACTTC; CDR3 protein: CASSFLGPSSYEQYF; J gene: TRBJ2-7; D gene: -; clone size: few; V gene: TRBV14
CDR3 DNA: TGTGCCAGCAGTGACAATTTGAACACTGAAGCTTTCTTT; CDR3 protein: CASSDNLNTEAFF; J gene: TRBJ1-1; D gene: -; clone size: -; V gene: TRBV2
CDR3 DNA: TGTGCCAGCGGGAGGGCTCAAGAGACCCAGTACTTC; CDR3 protein: CASGRAQETQYF; J gene: TRBJ2-5; D gene: TRBD2; clone size: -; V gene: TRBV7-2
CDR3 DNA: TGTGCCAGTAGTATAAGGAGCTACAATGAGCAGTTCTTC; CDR3 protein: CASSIRSYNEQFF; J gene: TRBJ2-1; D gene: -; clone size: few; V gene: TRBV19
CDR3 DNA: TGTGCCACCTACCACAGGGGGCTGGGGATAGATACGCAGTATTTT; CDR3 protein: CATYHRGLGIDTQYF; J gene: TRBJ2-3; D gene: TRBD1; clone size: -; V gene: TRBV12-3/TRBV12-4
CDR3 DNA: TGTGCCAGTAGACGCACAGGGACAAATCAGCCCCAGCATTTT; CDR3 protein: CASRRTGTNQPQHF; J gene: TRBJ1-5; D gene: -; clone size: many; V gene: TRBV27
CDR3 DNA: TGCAGTGCTAGCGAAGCAATAGGGCAAGAGACCCAGTACTTC; CDR3 protein: CSASEAIGQETQYF; J gene: TRBJ2-5; D gene: -; clone size: -; V gene: TRBV20-1
CDR3 DNA: TGTGCCAGCAGTTACTCGGCAGGGTGGTACGAGCAGTACTTC; CDR3 protein: CASSYSAGWYEQYF; J gene: TRBJ2-7; D gene: -; clone size: many; V gene: TRBV6-5
CDR3 DNA: TGCAGTGCTAGAGATCACTGGGACCAAAACATTCAGTACTTC; CDR3 protein: CSARDHWDQNIQYF; J gene: TRBJ2-4; D gene: -; clone size: few; V gene: TRBV20-1
CDR3 DNA: TGTGCCATCAGCCGGACTAGCGAATCAGATGAGCAGTTCTTC; CDR3 protein: CAISRTSESDEQFF; J gene: TRBJ2-1; D gene: TRBD2; clone size: few; V gene: TRBV10-3
CDR3 DNA: TGCGCCAGCAGCCAGAAGGCTAGGGATGAGCAGTTCTTC; CDR3 protein: CASSQKARDEQFF; J gene: TRBJ2-1; D gene: -; clone size: -; V gene: TRBV4-3
CDR3 DNA: TGTGCCAGCAGTTTTGGACTAGTCGGTTACAATGAGCAGTTCTTC; CDR3 protein: CASSFGLVGYNEQFF; J gene: TRBJ2-1; D gene: TRBD2; clone size: many; V gene: TRBV27
CDR3 DNA: TGTGCCACCAGTCGTGGCTCCGTCACAGATACGCAGTATTTT; CDR3 protein: CATSRGSVTDTQYF; J gene: TRBJ2-3; D gene: -; clone size: many; V gene: TRBV24-1
CDR3 DNA: TGTGCCAGCAGTGGGGGGACTAGCGGGACGGCCTACAATGAGCAGTTCTTC; CDR3 protein: CASSGGTSGTAYNEQFF; J gene: TRBJ2-1; D gene: TRBD2; clone size: -; V gene: TRBV25-1
CDR3 DNA: TGTGCCAGCAGTTTCGGGACATCATACACTGAAGCTTTCTTT; CDR3 protein: CASSFGTSYTEAFF; J gene: TRBJ1-1; D gene: -; clone size: -; V gene: TRBV27
CDR3 DNA: TGTGCCAGCAGTTACACCCCGACAGGGTACACCGGGGAGCTGTTTTTT; CDR3 protein: CASSYTPTGYTGELFF; J gene: TRBJ2-2; D gene: TRBD1; clone size: -; V gene: TRBV6-9
CDR3 DNA: TGCGCCAGCGGTGGAGAAGGCACAGATACGCAGTATTTT; CDR3 protein: CASGGEGTDTQYF; J gene: TRBJ2-3; D gene: -; clone size: few; V gene: TRBV5-1
CDR3 DNA: TGCAGTGCTAGAGGGGGACTCCAGAGCTCCTACGAGCAGTACTTC; CDR3 protein: CSARGGLQSSYEQYF; J gene: TRBJ2-7; D gene: -; clone size: -; V gene: TRBV20-1
CDR3 DNA: TGTGCCAGCATCTTGCGAGGAACGAACACCGGGGAGCTGTTTTTT; CDR3 protein: CASILRGTNTGELFF; J gene: TRBJ2-2; D gene: -; clone size: -; V gene: TRBV7-2